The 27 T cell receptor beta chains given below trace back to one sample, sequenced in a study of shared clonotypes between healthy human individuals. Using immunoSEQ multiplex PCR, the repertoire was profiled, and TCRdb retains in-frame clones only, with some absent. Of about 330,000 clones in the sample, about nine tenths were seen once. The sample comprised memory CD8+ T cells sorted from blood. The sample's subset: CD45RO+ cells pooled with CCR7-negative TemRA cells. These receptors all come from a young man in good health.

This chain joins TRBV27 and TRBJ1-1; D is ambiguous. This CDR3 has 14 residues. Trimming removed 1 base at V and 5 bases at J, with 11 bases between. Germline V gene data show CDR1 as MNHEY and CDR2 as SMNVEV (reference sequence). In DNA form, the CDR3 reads TGTGCCAGCAGTTTATTGGCGCCCGGGACTGAAGCTTTCTTT. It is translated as CASSLLAPGTEAFF.

This CDR3 reads CASSHDIRVYNEQFF. The CDR3, as DNA: TGTGCCAGCAGCCATGATATACGCGTCTACAATGAGCAGTTCTTC. V gene TRBV5-8 combines with J gene TRBJ2-1; no definite D call. Trimming stripped 4 bases from V and 3 bases from J, with 14 bases between. The germline V gene encodes CDR1 SGHTS and CDR2 YDEGEE. The CDR3 sequence is 15 residues long.

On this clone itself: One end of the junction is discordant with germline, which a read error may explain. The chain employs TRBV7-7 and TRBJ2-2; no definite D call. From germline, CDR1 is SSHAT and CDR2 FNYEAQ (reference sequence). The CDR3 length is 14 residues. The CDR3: CASSPYEGPGELFF. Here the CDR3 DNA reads TGTGCTAGCAGCCCCTACGAAGGTCCAGGGGAGCTGTTTTTT.

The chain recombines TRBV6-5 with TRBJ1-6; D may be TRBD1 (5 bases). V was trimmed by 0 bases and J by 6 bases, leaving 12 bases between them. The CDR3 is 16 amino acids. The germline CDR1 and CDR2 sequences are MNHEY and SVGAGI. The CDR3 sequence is CASSYSTRQINSPLHF. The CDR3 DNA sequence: TGTGCCAGCAGTTACTCGACGAGACAGATTAATTCACCCCTCCACTTT.

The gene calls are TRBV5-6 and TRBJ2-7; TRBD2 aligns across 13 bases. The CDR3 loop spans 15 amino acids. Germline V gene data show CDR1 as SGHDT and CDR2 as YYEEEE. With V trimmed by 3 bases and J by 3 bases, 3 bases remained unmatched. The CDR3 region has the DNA TGTGCCAGCAGCTCGGGACTAGCGGGGAGCTACGAGCAGTACTTC. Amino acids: CASSSGLAGSYEQYF. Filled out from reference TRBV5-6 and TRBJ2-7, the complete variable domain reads DAGVTQSPTHLIKTRGQQVTLRCSPKSGHDTVSWYQQALGQGPQFIFQYYEEEERQRGNFPDRFSGHQFPNYSSELNVNALLLGDSALYLCASSSGLAGSYEQYFGPGTRLTVT.

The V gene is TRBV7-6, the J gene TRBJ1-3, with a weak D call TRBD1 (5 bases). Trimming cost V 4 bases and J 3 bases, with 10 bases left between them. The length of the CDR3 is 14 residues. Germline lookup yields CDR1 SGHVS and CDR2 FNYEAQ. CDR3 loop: CASSSQDIGNTIYF. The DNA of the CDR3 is TGTGCCAGCAGCTCGCAGGACATTGGAAACACCATATATTTT.

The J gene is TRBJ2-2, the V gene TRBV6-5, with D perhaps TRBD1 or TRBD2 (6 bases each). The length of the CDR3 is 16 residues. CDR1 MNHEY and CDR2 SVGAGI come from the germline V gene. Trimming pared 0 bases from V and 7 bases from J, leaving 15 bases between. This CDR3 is CASSYSRQGTGGELFF. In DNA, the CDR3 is TGTGCCAGCAGTTACTCGAGGCAGGGGACTGGCGGGGAGCTGTTTTTT.

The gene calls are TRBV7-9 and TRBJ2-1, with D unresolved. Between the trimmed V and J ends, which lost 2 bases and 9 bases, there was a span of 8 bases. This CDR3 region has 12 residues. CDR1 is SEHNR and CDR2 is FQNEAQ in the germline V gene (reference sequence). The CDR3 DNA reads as TGTGCCAGCAGCTTACAAACGGTTGAGCAGTTCTTC. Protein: CASSLQTVEQFF.

The CDR3 sequence is CASSLVVGIGSEQYF. Written as DNA, the CDR3 is TGTGCCAGCAGCTTAGTGGTGGGAATAGGATCCGAGCAGTACTTC. This chain connects TRBV7-9 to TRBJ2-7; D is ambiguous. The germline V and J ends were trimmed by 1 base and 6 bases, with 16 bases remaining between them. The CDR3 runs to 15 residues. The germline CDR1 and CDR2 sequences are SEHNR and FQNEAQ (reference sequence).

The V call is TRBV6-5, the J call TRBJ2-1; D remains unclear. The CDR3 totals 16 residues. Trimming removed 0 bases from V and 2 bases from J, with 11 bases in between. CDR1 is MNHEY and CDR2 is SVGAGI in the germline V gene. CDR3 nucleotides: TGTGCCAGCAGTTACTCTTCTAGTGATCCCTACAATGAGCAGTTCTTC. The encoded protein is CASSYSSSDPYNEQFF.

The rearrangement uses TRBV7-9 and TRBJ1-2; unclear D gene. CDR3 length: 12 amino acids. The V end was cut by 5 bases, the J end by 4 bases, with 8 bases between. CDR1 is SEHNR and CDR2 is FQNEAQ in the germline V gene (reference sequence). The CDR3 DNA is TGTGCCAGCAGCCCCGCCGGCTATGGCTACACCTTC. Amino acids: CASSPAGYGYTF.

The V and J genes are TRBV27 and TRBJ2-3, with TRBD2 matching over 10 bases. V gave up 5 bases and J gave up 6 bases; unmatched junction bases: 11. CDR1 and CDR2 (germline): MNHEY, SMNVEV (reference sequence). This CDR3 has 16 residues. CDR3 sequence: CASSPPGSAGGDTQYF. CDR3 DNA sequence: TGTGCCAGCAGTCCCCCTGGATCAGCGGGAGGGGATACGCAGTATTTT.

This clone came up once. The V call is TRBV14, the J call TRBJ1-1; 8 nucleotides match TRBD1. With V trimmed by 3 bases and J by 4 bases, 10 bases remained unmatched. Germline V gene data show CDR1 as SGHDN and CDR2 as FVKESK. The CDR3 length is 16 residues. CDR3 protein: CASSHLLGQGPTEAFF. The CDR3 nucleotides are TGTGCCAGCAGCCACCTATTAGGACAGGGACCCACTGAAGCTTTCTTT.

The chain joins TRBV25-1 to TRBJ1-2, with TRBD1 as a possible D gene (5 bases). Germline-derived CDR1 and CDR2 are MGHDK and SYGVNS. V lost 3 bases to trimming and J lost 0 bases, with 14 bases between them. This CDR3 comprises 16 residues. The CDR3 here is CASSDSRLGANYGYTF. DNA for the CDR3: TGTGCCAGCAGTGATTCGAGATTAGGGGCTAACTATGGCTACACCTTC.

The CDR3 protein is CASSLYSGDTIYF. CDR3 DNA: TGTGCCAGCAGTTTATACTCCGGGGACACCATATATTTT. The chain joins TRBV27 to TRBJ1-3; no reliable D call. This CDR3 spans 13 amino acids. The V gene's germline CDR1 is MNHEY and CDR2 SMNVEV (reference sequence). V was trimmed by 1 base and J by 8 bases, leaving 9 bases between them.

CDR3 in DNA: TGTGCCAGCAGCTTTCCCGAGACAGGGGAACTGTTTTTT. Amino acid sequence: CASSFPETGELFF. The rearrangement links TRBV7-2 to TRBJ1-4; 8 bases map to TRBD1. The CDR3 loop spans 13 amino acids. CDR1 and CDR2 (germline): SGHTA, FQGNSA. Trimming took 3 bases from V and 12 from J; bases not matched to a gene: 6.

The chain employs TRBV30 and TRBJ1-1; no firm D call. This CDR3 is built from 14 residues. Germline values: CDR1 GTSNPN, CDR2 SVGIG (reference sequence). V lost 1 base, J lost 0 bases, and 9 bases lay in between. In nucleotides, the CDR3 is TGTGCCTGGAGTGCCGACACCCTGAACACTGAAGCTTTCTTT. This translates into CAWSADTLNTEAFF.

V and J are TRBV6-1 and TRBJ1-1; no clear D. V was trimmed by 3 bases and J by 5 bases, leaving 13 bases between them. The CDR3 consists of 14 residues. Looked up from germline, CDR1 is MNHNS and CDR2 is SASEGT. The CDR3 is CASSDFGEGTEAFF. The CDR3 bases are TGTGCCAGCAGTGATTTCGGGGAGGGAACTGAAGCTTTCTTT.

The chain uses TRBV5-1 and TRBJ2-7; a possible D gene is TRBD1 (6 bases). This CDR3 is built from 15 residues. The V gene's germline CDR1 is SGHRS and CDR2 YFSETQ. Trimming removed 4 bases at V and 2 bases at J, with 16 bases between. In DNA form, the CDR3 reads TGCGCCAGCAGCCAGAGTGGGGGCTGGACCTACGAGCAGTACTTC. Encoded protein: CASSQSGGWTYEQYF.

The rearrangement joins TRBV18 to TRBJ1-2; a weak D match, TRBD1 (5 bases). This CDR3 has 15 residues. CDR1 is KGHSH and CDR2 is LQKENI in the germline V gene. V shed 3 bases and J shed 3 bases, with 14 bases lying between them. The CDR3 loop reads CASSPRPREDYGYTF. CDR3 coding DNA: TGTGCCAGCTCACCTCGACCCAGGGAGGACTATGGCTACACCTTC.

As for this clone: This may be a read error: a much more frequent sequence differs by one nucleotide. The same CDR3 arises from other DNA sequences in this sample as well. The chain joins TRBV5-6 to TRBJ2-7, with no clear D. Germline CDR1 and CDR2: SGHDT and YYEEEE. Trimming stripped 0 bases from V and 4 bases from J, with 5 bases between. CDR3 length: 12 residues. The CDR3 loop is CASSLGDYEQYF. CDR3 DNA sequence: TGTGCCAGCAGCTTGGGAGATTACGAGCAGTACTTC.

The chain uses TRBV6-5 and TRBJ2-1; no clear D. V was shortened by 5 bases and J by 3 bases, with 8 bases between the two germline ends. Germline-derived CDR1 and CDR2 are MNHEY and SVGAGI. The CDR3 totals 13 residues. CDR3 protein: CASSLDFYNEQFF. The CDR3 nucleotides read TGTGCCAGCAGTCTTGACTTCTACAATGAGCAGTTCTTC.

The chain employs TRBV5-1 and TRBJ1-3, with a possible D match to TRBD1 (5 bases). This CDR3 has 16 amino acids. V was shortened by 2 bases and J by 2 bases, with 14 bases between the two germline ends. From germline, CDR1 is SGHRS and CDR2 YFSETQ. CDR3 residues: CASSFRGARAGNTIYF. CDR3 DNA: TGCGCCAGCAGCTTCCGCGGGGCTAGGGCTGGAAACACCATATATTTT.

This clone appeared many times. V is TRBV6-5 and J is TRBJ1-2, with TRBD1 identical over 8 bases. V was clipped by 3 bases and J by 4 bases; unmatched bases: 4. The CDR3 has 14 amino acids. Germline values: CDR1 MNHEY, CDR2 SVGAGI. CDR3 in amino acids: CASSYQGASYGYTF. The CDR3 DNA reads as TGTGCCAGCAGTTATCAGGGGGCGAGCTATGGCTACACCTTC.

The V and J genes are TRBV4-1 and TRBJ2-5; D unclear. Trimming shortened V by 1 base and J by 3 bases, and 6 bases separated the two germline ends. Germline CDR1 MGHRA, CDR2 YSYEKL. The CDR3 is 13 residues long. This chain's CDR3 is CASSQVGEETQYF. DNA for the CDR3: TGCGCCAGCAGCCAAGTAGGAGAAGAGACCCAGTACTTC.

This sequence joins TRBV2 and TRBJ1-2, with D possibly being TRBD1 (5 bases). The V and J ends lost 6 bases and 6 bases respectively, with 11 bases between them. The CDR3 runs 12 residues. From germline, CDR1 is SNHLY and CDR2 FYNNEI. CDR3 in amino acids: CASSAGYHGYTF. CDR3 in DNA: TGTGCCAGCAGCGCAGGGTACCATGGCTACACCTTC.

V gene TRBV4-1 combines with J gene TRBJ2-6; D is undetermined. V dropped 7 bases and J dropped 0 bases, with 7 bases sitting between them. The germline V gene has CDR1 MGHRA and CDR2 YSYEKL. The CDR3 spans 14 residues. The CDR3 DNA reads TGCGCCAGCACCCAGGACTCTGGGGCCAACGTCCTGACTTTC. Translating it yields CASTQDSGANVLTF.